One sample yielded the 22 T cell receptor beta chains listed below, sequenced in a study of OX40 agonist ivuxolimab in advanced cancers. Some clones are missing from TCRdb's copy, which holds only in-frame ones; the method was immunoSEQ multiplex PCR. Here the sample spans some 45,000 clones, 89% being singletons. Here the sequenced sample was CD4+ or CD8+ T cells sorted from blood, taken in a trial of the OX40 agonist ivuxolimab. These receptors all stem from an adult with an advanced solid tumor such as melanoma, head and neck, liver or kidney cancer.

The CDR3 is CASSQRQMNTEAFF. The CDR3 coding sequence is TGTGCCAGCAGTCAGAGACAGATGAACACTGAAGCTTTCTTT. The gene calls are TRBV7-8 and TRBJ1-1; possible D gene TRBD1, 5 bases. Trimming pared 6 bases from V and 0 bases from J, leaving 11 bases between. The CDR3 sequence is 14 residues long. From germline, CDR1 is SGHVS and CDR2 FQNEAQ.

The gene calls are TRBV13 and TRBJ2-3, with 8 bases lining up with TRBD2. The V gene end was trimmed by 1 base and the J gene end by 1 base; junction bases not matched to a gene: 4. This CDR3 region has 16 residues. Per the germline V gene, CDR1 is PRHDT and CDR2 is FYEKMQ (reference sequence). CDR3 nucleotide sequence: TGTGCCAGCAGCTTAGCGGGAGGGGTGGGCACAGATACGCAGTATTTT. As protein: CASSLAGGVGTDTQYF.

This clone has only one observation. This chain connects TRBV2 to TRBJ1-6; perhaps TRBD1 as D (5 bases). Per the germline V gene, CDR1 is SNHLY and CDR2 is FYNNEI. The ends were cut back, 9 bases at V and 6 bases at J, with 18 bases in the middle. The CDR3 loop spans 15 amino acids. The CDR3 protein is CARDPGTGPNSPLHF. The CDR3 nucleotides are TGTGCCAGGGACCCCGGGACCGGACCTAATTCACCCCTCCACTTT.

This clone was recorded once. CDR3 amino acids: CASSVSRTEEAFF. The CDR3 DNA follows: TGTGCCAGTAGTGTCTCCCGGACGGAAGAAGCTTTCTTT. The chain joins TRBV19 to TRBJ1-1; D not certain. The CDR3 has 13 residues. Between the trimmed V and J ends, which lost 5 bases and 8 bases, there was a span of 15 bases. Looked up from germline, CDR1 is LNHDA and CDR2 is SQIVND (reference sequence).

CDR3 nucleotides: TGTGCCAGCAGCCCCTGGGCGGGACAGCCGAACACTGAAGCTTTCTTT. This translates into CASSPWAGQPNTEAFF. The rearrangement links TRBV4-2 to TRBJ1-1; 7 nucleotides agree with TRBD1. The CDR3 runs 16 residues. With V trimmed by 4 bases and J by 1 base, 9 bases remained unmatched. Germline V gives CDR1 LGHNA, CDR2 YNFKEQ.

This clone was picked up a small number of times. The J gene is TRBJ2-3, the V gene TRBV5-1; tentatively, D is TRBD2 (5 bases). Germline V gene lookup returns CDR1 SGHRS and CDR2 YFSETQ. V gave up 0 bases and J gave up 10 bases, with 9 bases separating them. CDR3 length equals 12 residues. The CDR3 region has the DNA TGCGCCAGCAGCTTGGGTGAGGGCCCGCAGTATTTT. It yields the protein CASSLGEGPQYF. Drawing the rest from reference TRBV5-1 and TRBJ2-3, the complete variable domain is KAGVTQTPRYLIKTRGQQVTLSCSPISGHRSVSWYQQTPGQGLQFLFEYFSETQRNKGNFPGRFSGRQFSNSRSEMNVSTLELGDSALYLCASSLGEGPQYFGPGTRLTVL.

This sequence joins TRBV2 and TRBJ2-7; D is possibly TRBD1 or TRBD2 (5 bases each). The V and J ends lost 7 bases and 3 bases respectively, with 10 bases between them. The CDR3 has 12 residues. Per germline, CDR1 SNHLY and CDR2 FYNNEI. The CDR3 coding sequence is TGTGCCAGCACCCAGGGAGTCTACGAGCAGTACTTC. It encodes CASTQGVYEQYF.

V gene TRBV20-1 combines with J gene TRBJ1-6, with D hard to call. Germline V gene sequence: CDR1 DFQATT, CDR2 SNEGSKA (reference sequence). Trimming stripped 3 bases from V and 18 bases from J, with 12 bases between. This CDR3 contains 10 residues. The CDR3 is CSARGNSRHF. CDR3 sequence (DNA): TGCAGTGCTAGGGGAAACTCCCGCCACTTT.

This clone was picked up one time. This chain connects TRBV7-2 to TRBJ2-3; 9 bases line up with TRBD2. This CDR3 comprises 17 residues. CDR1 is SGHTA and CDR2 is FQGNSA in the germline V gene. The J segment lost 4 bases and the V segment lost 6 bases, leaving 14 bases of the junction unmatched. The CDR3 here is CASSPTLTSGYADTQYF. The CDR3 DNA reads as TGTGCCAGCAGTCCCACCCTGACTAGCGGTTATGCAGATACGCAGTATTTT.

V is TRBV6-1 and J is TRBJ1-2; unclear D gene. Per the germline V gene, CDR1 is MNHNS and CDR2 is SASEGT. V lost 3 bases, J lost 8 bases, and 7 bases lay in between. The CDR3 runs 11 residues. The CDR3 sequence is CASSEGRGYTF. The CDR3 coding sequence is TGTGCCAGCAGTGAGGGTCGCGGCTACACCTTC.

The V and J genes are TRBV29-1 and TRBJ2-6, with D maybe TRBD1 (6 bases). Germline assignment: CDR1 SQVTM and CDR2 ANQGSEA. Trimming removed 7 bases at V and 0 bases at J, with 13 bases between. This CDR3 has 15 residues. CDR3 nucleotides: TGCAGCGCAACGGACAGAGTCTCTGGGGCCAACGTCCTGACTTTC. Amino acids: CSATDRVSGANVLTF. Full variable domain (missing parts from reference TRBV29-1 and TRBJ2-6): SAVISQKPSRDICQRGTSLTIQCQVDSQVTMMFWYRQQPGQSLTLIATANQGSEATYESGFVIDKFPISRPNLTFSTLTVSNMSPEDSSIYLCSATDRVSGANVLTFGAGSRLTVL.

The CDR3 is CASSARTGSRLEQYF. Written as DNA, the CDR3 is TGTGCCAGTAGTGCACGGACAGGGTCTCGGCTCGAGCAGTACTTC. The chain couples TRBV19 to TRBJ2-7, with 8 bases matching TRBD1. The germline V gene has CDR1 LNHDA and CDR2 SQIVND (reference sequence). The CDR3 loop spans 15 amino acids. The junction had 12 bases not matched to a gene; V was cut back by 5 bases and J by 6 bases.

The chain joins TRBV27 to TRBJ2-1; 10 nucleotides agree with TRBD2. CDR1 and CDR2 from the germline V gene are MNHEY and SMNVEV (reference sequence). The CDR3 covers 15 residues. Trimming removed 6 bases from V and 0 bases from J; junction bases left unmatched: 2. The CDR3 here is CASSSSGGSYNEQFF. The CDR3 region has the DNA TGTGCCAGCAGCTCTAGCGGGGGCTCCTACAATGAGCAGTTCTTC.

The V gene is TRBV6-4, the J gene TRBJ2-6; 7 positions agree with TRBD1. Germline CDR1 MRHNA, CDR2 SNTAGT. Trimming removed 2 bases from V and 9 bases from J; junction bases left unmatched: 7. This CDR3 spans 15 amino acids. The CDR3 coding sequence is TGTGCCAGCAGTGACAGGGAAGGGGGCCACAACGTCCTGACTTTC. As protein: CASSDREGGHNVLTF.

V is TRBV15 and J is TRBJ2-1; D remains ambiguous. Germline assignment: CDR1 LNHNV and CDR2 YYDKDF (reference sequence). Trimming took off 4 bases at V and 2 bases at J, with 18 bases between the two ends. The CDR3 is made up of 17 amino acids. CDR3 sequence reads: CATSKVPPPRAYNEQFF. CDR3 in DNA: TGTGCCACCAGCAAAGTCCCTCCTCCTAGGGCCTACAATGAGCAGTTCTTC.

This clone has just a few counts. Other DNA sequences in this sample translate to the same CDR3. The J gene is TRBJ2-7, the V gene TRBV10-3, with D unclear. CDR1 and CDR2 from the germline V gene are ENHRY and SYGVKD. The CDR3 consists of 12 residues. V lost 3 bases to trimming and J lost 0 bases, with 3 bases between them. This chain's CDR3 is CAISDSSYEQYF. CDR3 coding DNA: TGTGCCATCAGTGATAGCTCCTACGAGCAGTACTTC.

This CDR3 is CASSYGGGSYEQYF. For the CDR3, the DNA is TGTGCCAGCAGTTACGGGGGAGGGTCCTACGAGCAGTACTTC. The chain links TRBV6-5 to TRBJ2-5, with TRBD2 matching 7 bases. The J call may be mistaken, given a closer DNA end match to TRBJ2-7. Germline loops: CDR1 MNHEY, CDR2 SVGAGI. This CDR3 has 14 residues.

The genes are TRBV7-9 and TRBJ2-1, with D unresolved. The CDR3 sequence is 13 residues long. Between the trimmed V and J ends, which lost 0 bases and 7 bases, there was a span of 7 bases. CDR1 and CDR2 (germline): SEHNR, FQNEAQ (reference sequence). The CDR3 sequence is CASSLAPRNEQFF. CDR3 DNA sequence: TGTGCCAGCAGCTTAGCTCCTCGAAATGAGCAGTTCTTC. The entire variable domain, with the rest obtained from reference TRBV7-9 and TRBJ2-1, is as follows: DTGVSQNPRHKITKRGQNVTFRCDPISEHNRLYWYRQTLGQGPEFLTYFQNEAQLEKSRLLSDRFSAERPKGSFSTLEIQRTEQGDSAMYLCASSLAPRNEQFFGPGTRLTVL.

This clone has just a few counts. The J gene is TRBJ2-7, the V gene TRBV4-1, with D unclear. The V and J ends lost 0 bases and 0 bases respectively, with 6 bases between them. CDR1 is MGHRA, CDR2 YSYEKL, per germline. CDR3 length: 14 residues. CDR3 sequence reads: CASSQEGSSYEQYF. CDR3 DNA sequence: TGCGCCAGCAGCCAAGAAGGGTCCTCCTACGAGCAGTACTTC.

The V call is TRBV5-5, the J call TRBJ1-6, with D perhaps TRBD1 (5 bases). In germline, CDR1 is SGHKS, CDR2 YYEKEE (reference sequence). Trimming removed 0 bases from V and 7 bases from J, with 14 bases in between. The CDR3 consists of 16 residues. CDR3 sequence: CASSLDGANVNSPLHF. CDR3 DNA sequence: TGTGCCAGCAGCTTGGACGGGGCGAACGTGAATTCACCCCTCCACTTT. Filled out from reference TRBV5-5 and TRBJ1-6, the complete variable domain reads DAGVTQSPTHLIKTRGQQVTLRCSPISGHKSVSWYQQVLGQGPQFIFQYYEKEERGRGNFPDRFSARQFPNYSSELNVNALLLGDSALYLCASSLDGANVNSPLHFGNGTRLTVT.

Written as DNA, the CDR3 is TGTGCCAGCAGTAGGACTAGCGGCAGCACAGATACGCAGTATTTT. Translation: CASSRTSGSTDTQYF. The chain links TRBV6-4 to TRBJ2-3, with 10 bases that match TRBD2. The length of the CDR3 is 15 residues. The germline gives CDR1 MRHNA, CDR2 SNTAGT. After removal of 5 bases from V and 0 bases from J, the junction contained 2 bases not matched to a gene.

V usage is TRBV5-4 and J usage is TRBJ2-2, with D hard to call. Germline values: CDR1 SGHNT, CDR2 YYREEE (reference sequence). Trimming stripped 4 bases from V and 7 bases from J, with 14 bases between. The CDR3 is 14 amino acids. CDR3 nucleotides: TGTGCCAGCAGCCCTGACATGATCAACGGGGAGCTGTTTTTT. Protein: CASSPDMINGELFF.